The 15 T cell receptor beta chains below all came from one sample that was sequenced in a study of graft-versus-host responses after intestinal transplantation. Profiled with immunoSEQ multiplex PCR; TCRdb holds only in-frame clones, not every one. Of some 45,000 clones detected, roughly nine tenths appear once; the ten largest clones hold 4.4%. The material was PBMCs, obtained 524 days after transplant. All receptors come from a human patient who received an intestinal transplant, so some T cells may come from the graft donor.

In nucleotides, the CDR3 is TGTGCCAGCAGCGCCGGGACAGGGGGCGGTCAGCCCCAGCATTTT. As protein: CASSAGTGGGQPQHF. V and J are TRBV5-5 and TRBJ1-5, with 12 bases aligning to TRBD1. J gave up 6 bases and V 4 bases, and 5 bases lay outside the gene matches. Germline CDR1 reads SGHKS; CDR2 reads YYEKEE (reference sequence). The CDR3 contains 15 residues.

This clone was recorded once. The chain carries TRBV6-6 and TRBJ1-2, with D uncertain. The CDR3 spans 15 residues. CDR1 is MNHNY and CDR2 is SVGAGI in the germline V gene (reference sequence). The V gene lost 2 bases and the J gene lost 7 bases, with 17 bases spanning the gap. The CDR3 nucleotides read TGTGCCAGCAGTTACACGGGCACCGGGGAGTTTGGCTACACCTTC. Protein: CASSYTGTGEFGYTF.

Worth noting for this clone: The junction departs from germline at one end; a sequencing error may be responsible. This chain uses TRBV19 with TRBJ2-2; D unclear. Germline V CDR1 and CDR2: LNHDA, SQIVND (reference sequence). The length of the CDR3 is 14 residues. The CDR3 region has the DNA TGTGCCAGTAGTGTTTCCAGGAACCCCGGGGAGCTGTTTTTT. It yields the protein CASSVSRNPGELFF. Full variable domain (remainder filled in from reference TRBV19 and TRBJ2-2): DGGITQSPKYLFRKEGQNVTLSCEQNLNHDAMYWYRQDPGQGLRLIYYSQIVNDFQKGDIAEGYSVSREKKESFPLTVTSAQKNPTAFYLCASSVSRNPGELFFGEGSRLTVL.

The V call is TRBV9, the J call TRBJ2-4; maybe TRBD1 (5 bases). With 0 bases removed from V and 1 base from J, the gap between germline ends came to 17 bases. CDR1 SGDLS and CDR2 YYNGEE come from the germline V gene. This CDR3 is 18 amino acids long. As DNA, the CDR3 is TGTGCCAGCAGCGTAGGAGTTACAGGCGGCCCGGCCAAAAACATTCAGTACTTC. Protein sequence: CASSVGVTGGPAKNIQYF.

The V and J genes are TRBV27 and TRBJ2-5; 7 bases fit TRBD2. The junction had 4 bases not matched to a gene; V was cut back by 0 bases and J by 3 bases. The CDR3 extends over 15 amino acids. The germline V gene has CDR1 MNHEY and CDR2 SMNVEV (reference sequence). CDR3 in amino acids: CASSLSSLAEETQYF. The CDR3 region has the DNA TGTGCCAGCAGTTTATCAAGCCTAGCGGAAGAGACCCAGTACTTC.

V and J are TRBV11-2 and TRBJ1-3; D ambiguous. This CDR3 region has 15 residues. CDR1 SGHAT and CDR2 FQNNGV come from the germline V gene. The germline V and J ends were trimmed by 5 bases and 0 bases, with 11 bases remaining between them. DNA for the CDR3: TGTGCCAGCAGCACCCGAGTCGGCTCTGGAAACACCATATATTTT. Its translation: CASSTRVGSGNTIYF.

This chain uses TRBV27 with TRBJ1-6; the match to TRBD1 covers 11 bases. Germline CDR1 is MNHEY and CDR2 is SMNVEV (reference sequence). The CDR3 loop spans 19 amino acids. The ends lost 0 bases at V and 9 bases at J; junction bases unmatched: 13. The CDR3 nucleotides read TGTGCCAGCAGTTTATCGAACCCCTCCGGGACAGGGGGGATTTCACCCCTCCACTTT. Translated: CASSLSNPSGTGGISPLHF.

The J gene is TRBJ2-7, the V gene TRBV18; D may be TRBD1 (5 bases). CDR1 is KGHSH and CDR2 is LQKENI in the germline V gene. CDR3 length equals 13 residues. V lost 0 bases and J 6 bases, leaving 9 bases between the germline ends. This CDR3 reads CASSPPGAGEQYF. The CDR3 region has the DNA TGTGCCAGCTCACCACCTGGGGCCGGCGAGCAGTACTTC.

V usage is TRBV14 and J usage is TRBJ1-2, with TRBD1 matching over 7 bases. The CDR3 contains 15 residues. The junction had 6 bases not matched to a gene; V was cut back by 1 base and J by 4 bases. Germline-derived CDR1 and CDR2 are SGHDN and FVKESK. The CDR3, as DNA: TGTGCCAGCAGCCAAGGACAGGGCCCCCCCTATGGCTACACCTTC. Translating gives CASSQGQGPPYGYTF.

The chain couples TRBV19 to TRBJ2-7; weak D call: TRBD2 (6 bases). The CDR3 length is 14 residues. The germline gives CDR1 LNHDA, CDR2 SQIVND (reference sequence). With 6 bases removed from V and 6 bases from J, the gap between germline ends came to 18 bases. The CDR3 is CASRAGTAATEQYF. In DNA, the CDR3 is TGTGCCAGTAGAGCCGGGACTGCTGCTACCGAGCAGTACTTC.

The rearrangement links TRBV6-1 to TRBJ1-5, with D hard to call. V gave up 2 bases and J gave up 1 base, with 12 bases separating them. The CDR3 extends over 16 amino acids. Germline CDR1 and CDR2: MNHNS and SASEGT. CDR3 DNA sequence: TGTGCCAGCAGTGAACCCCTCGACGGAAGCAATCAGCCCCAGCATTTT. Amino acid sequence: CASSEPLDGSNQPQHF.

The chain employs TRBV7-6 and TRBJ2-3, with 10 bases lining up with TRBD2. The germline gives CDR1 SGHVS, CDR2 FNYEAQ. V was clipped by 1 base and J by 2 bases; unmatched bases: 15. The CDR3 length is 20 residues. CDR3 sequence: CASSLEPSGSLSRLTDTQYF. The DNA for the CDR3 is TGTGCCAGCAGCTTAGAGCCTAGCGGGAGCTTGAGCCGTCTCACAGATACGCAGTATTTT.

This chain uses TRBV5-1 with TRBJ2-1; 8 bases map to TRBD2. There are 15 residues in the CDR3. After removal of 0 bases from V and 8 bases from J, the junction contained 7 bases not matched to a gene. CDR1 and CDR2 from the germline V gene are SGHRS and YFSETQ. This CDR3 reads CASSLEGTSGDEQFF. In DNA, the CDR3 is TGCGCCAGCAGCTTGGAAGGGACTAGTGGAGATGAGCAGTTCTTC.

The chain has TRBV5-1 and TRBJ1-1, with D perhaps TRBD1 (5 bases). The CDR3 covers 14 residues. The germline V gene encodes CDR1 SGHRS and CDR2 YFSETQ. V was shortened by 4 bases and J by 0 bases, with 10 bases between the two germline ends. DNA of the CDR3: TGCGCCAGCAGCGCGGGACGGATGAACACTGAAGCTTTCTTT. It is translated as CASSAGRMNTEAFF.

The CDR3 region is CASSIDGGRGNQPQHF. The CDR3, as DNA: TGTGCCAGTAGTATAGATGGAGGCAGGGGCAATCAGCCCCAGCATTTT. The genes are TRBV19 and TRBJ1-5, with D maybe TRBD1 (5 bases). V was pared by 0 bases and J by 2 bases, with 11 bases between. Germline-derived CDR1 and CDR2 are LNHDA and SQIVND (reference sequence). The CDR3 runs 16 residues.